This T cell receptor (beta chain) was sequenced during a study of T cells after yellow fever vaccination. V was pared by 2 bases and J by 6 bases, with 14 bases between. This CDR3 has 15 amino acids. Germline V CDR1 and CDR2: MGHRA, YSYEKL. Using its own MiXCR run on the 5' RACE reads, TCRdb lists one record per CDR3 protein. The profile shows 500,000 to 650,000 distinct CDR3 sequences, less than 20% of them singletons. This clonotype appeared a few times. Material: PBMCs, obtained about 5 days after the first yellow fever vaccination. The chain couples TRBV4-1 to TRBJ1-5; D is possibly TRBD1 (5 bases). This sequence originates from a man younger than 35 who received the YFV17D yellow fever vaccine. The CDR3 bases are TGCGCCAGCAGCCAATCGTCCGGGACGACTCAGCCCCAGCATTTT. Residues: CASSQSSGTTQPQHF.